This T cell receptor (beta chain) was identified during a study of T cells in localized non-small cell lung cancer. V lost 5 bases and J lost 2, with 10 bases in between. The CDR3 covers 14 residues. CDR1 is SEHNR, CDR2 FQNEAQ, per germline (reference sequence). The table came from immunoSEQ multiplex PCR; TCRdb's copy has only in-frame clones and leaves some out. The top ten hold roughly 22% of the sample, which has some 22,000 clones, about 88% seen once. Details on this clone: Its specificity is unknown.

Notes on the study in general: Patients showing higher blood T cell density tended to see longer overall survival. Uninvolved adjacent lung showed peak T cell clonality, exceeding tumor. Appearances in adjacent lung were noted for a median 57 of the top 100 tumor clones. Since sequencing was restricted to only one region of the tumor, intratumor heterogeneity remains a possibility.

This TCR was recovered from a man aged 35 to 69 with stage II squamous cell lung carcinoma. The rearrangement uses TRBV7-9 and TRBJ2-1; D is ambiguous. The specimen comprised PBMCs, sampled before any cancer treatment. CDR3 in DNA: TGTGCCAGCAGCCCAATTACGACCTACAATGAGCAGTTCTTC. Protein: CASSPITTYNEQFF.